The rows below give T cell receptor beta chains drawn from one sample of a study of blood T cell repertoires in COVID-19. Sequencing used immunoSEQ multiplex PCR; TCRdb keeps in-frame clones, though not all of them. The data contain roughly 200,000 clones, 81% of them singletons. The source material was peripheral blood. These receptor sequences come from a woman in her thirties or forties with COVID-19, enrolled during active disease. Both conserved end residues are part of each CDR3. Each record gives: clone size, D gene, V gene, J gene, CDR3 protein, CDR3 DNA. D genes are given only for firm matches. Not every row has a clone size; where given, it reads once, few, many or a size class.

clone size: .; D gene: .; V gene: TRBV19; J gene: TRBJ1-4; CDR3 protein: CASSIFGGRAGEKLFF; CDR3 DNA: TGTGCCAGTAGTATATTCGGCGGCAGGGCAGGTGAAAAACTGTTTTTT
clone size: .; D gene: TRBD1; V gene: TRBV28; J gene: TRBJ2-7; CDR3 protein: CASSFMPGQGKYEQYF; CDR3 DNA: TGTGCCAGCAGTTTTATGCCAGGACAGGGGAAGTACGAGCAGTACTTC
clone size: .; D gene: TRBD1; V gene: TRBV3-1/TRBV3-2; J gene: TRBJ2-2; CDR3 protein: CASSPGTANTGELFF; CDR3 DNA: TGTGCCAGCAGCCCCGGGACAGCGAACACCGGGGAGCTGTTTTTT
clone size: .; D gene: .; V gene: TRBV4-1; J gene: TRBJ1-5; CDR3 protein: CASSQPGWSNQPQHF; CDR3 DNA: TGCGCCAGCAGCCAACCAGGGTGGAGCAATCAGCCCCAGCATTTT
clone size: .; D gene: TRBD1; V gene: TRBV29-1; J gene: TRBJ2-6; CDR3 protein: CSVTGTGRGGANVLTF; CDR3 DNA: TGCAGCGTTACCGGGACAGGGAGAGGGGGGGCCAACGTCCTGACTTTC
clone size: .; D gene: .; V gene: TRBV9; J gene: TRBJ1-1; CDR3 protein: CASSVGGVFTEAFF; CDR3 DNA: TGTGCCAGCAGCGTAGGGGGGGTTTTCACTGAAGCTTTCTTT
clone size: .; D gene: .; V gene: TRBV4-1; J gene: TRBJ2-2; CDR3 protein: CASSPSLIDTGELFF; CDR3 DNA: TGCGCCAGCAGCCCTAGCTTAATTGACACCGGGGAGCTGTTTTTT
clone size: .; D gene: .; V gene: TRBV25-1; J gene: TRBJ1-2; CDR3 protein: CASSEWGVNYGYTF; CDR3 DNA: TGTGCCAGCAGTGAATGGGGGGTGAACTATGGCTACACCTTC
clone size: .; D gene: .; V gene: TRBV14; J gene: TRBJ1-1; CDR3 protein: CASSQEGATEAFF; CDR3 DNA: TGTGCCAGCAGCCAAGAGGGGGCCACTGAAGCTTTCTTT
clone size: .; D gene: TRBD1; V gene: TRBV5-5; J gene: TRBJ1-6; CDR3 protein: CASSHRGSTGSPLHF; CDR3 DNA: TGTGCCAGCAGTCACAGGGGTTCGACGGGTTCACCCCTCCACTTT
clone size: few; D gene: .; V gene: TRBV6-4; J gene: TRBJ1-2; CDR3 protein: CASSDGKGGYGYTF; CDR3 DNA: TGTGCCAGCAGTGACGGGAAGGGAGGCTATGGCTACACCTTC
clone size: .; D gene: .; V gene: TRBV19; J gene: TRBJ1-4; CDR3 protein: CASSTSGRVNEKLFF; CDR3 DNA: TGTGCCAGTAGTACCTCGGGGAGAGTTAATGAAAAACTGTTTTTT